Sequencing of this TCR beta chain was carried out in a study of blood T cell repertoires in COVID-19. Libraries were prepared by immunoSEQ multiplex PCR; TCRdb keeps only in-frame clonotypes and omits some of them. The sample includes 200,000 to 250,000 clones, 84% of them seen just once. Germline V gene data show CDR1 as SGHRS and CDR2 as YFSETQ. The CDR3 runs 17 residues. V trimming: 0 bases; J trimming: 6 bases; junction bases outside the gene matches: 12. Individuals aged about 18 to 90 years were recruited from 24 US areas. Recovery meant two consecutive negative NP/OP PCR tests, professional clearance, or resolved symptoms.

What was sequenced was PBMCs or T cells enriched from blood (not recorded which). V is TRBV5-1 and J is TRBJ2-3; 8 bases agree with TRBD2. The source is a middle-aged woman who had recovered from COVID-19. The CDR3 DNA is TGCGCCAGCAGCTTGGCCGGGACGGGAGGGCCCTCGGATACGCAGTATTTT. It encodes CASSLAGTGGPSDTQYF.